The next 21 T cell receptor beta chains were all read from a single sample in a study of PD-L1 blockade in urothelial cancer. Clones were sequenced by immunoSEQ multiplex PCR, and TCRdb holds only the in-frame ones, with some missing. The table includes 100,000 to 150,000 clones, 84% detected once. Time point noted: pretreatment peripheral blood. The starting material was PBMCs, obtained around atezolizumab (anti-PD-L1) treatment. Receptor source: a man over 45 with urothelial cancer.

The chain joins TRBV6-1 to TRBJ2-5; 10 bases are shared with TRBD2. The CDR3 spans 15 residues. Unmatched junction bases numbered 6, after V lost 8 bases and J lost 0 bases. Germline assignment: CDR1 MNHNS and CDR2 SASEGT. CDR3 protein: CASRRTSGYQETQYF. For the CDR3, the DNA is TGTGCCAGCCGCAGGACTAGCGGATACCAAGAGACCCAGTACTTC.

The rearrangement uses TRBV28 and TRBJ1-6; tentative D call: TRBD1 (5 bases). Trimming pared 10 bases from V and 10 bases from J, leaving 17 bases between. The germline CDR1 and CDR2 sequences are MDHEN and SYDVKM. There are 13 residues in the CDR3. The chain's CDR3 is CATGGGPGSPLHF. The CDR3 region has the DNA TGTGCCACGGGGGGAGGGCCAGGGTCACCCCTCCACTTT.

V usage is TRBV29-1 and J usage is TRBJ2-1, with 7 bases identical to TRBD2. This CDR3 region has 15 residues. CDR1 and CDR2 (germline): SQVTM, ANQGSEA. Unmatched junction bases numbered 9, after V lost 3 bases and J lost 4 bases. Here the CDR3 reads CSVDVVASGYNEQFF. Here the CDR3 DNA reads TGCAGCGTTGATGTAGTGGCTAGCGGATACAATGAGCAGTTCTTC.

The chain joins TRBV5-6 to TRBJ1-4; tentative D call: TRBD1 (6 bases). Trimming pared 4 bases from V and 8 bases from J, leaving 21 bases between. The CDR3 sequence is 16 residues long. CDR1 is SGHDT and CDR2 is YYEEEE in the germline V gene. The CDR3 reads CASSQSVQGVGEKLFF. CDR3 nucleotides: TGTGCCAGCAGCCAGTCCGTACAGGGTGTGGGCGAAAAACTGTTTTTT.

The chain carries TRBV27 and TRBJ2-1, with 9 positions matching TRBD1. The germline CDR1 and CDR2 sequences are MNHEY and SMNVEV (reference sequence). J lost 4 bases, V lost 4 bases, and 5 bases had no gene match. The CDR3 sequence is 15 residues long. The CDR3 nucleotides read TGTGCCAGCAGTTCCCGGGACAGGGATTACAATGAGCAGTTCTTC. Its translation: CASSSRDRDYNEQFF.

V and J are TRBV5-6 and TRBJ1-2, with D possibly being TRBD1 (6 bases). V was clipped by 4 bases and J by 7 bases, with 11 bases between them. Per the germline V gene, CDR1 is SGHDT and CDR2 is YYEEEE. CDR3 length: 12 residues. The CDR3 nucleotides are TGTGCCAGCAGCCCAGGGGTCCTTGGCTACACCTTC. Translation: CASSPGVLGYTF.

The DNA for the CDR3 is TGTGCCAGCCGACGGGGAAACACTGAAGCTTTCTTT. Encoded protein: CASRRGNTEAFF. J is TRBJ1-1 and V is TRBV6-1; D is unclear. V lost 8 bases and J 2 bases, leaving 9 bases between the germline ends. Germline V gives CDR1 MNHNS, CDR2 SASEGT. This CDR3 spans 12 amino acids.

CDR3 loop: CASSPTGYSGNTIYF. CDR3 in DNA: TGTGCCAGCAGTCCGACGGGATACTCTGGAAACACCATATATTTT. This chain uses TRBV28 with TRBJ1-3; no clear D. With 5 bases removed from V and 0 bases from J, the gap between germline ends came to 11 bases. In germline, CDR1 is MDHEN, CDR2 SYDVKM. The CDR3 consists of 15 residues.

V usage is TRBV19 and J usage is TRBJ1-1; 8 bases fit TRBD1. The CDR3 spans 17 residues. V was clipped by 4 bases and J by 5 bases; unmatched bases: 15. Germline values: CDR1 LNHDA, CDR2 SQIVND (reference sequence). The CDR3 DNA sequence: TGTGCCAGTAGTACCTGGACAGGGAATGCGGGTGGGACTGAAGCTTTCTTT. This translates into CASSTWTGNAGGTEAFF.

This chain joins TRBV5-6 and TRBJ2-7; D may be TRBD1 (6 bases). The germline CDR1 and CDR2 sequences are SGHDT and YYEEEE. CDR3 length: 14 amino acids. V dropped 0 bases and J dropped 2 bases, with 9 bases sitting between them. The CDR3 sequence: CASSLGQGPYEQYF. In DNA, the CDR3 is TGTGCCAGCAGCTTGGGCCAGGGGCCCTACGAGCAGTACTTC.

The CDR3 sequence is CASSPLGGGTDTQYF. The DNA for the CDR3 is TGTGCCAGCAGCCCCCTGGGCGGGGGCACAGATACGCAGTATTTT. The chain couples TRBV28 to TRBJ2-3, with a possible D match to TRBD2 (6 bases). There are 15 residues in the CDR3. Germline-derived CDR1 and CDR2 are MDHEN and SYDVKM. The V end was cut by 6 bases, the J end by 1 base, with 14 bases between.

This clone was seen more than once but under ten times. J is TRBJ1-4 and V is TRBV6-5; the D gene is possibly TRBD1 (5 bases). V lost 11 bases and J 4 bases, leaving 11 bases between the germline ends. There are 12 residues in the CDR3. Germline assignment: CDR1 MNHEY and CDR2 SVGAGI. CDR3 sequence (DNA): TGTGCCTCCCGGCAGGGTAATGAAAAACTGTTTTTT. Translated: CASRQGNEKLFF.

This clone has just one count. CDR3 DNA sequence: TGTGCCAGCCCGGCGGTGGGTTCCGGGGAGCTGTTTTTT. This encodes CASPAVGSGELFF. This chain connects TRBV19 to TRBJ2-2; D unclear. Germline V gene data show CDR1 as LNHDA and CDR2 as SQIVND (reference sequence). Trimming cost V 9 bases and J 6 bases, with 14 bases left between them. This CDR3 region has 13 residues.

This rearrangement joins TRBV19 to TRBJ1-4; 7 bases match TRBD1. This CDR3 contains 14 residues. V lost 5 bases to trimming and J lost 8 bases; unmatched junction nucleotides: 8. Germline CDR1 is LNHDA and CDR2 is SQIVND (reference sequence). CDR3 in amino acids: CASSRQGFREKLFF. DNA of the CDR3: TGTGCCAGTAGTCGACAGGGTTTTCGGGAAAAACTGTTTTTT.

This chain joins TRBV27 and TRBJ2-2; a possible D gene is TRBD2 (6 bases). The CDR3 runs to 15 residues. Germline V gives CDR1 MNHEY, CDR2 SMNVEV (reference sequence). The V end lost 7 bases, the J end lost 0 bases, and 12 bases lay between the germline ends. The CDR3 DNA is TGTGCCAGCAATCTCGCGGGGACGAACACCGGGGAGCTGTTTTTT. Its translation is CASNLAGTNTGELFF.

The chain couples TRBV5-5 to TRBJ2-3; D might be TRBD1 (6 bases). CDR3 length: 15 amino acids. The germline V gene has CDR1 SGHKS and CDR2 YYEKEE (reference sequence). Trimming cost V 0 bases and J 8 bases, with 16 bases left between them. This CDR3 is CASSLERGIRGTQYF. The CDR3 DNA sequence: TGTGCCAGCAGCTTGGAAAGGGGGATAAGGGGTACGCAGTATTTT.

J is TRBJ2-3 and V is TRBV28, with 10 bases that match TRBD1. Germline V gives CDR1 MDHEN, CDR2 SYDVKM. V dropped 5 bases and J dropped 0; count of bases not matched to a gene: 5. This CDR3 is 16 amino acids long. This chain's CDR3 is CASSADRGRSTDTQYF. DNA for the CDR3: TGTGCCAGCAGTGCCGACAGGGGGCGAAGCACAGATACGCAGTATTTT.

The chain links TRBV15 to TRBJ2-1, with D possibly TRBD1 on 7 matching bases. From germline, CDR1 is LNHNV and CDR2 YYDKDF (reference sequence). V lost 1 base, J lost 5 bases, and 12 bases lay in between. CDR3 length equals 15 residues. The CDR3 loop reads CATSRAQGGNNEQFF. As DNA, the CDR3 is TGTGCCACCAGCAGAGCTCAGGGGGGAAACAATGAGCAGTTCTTC. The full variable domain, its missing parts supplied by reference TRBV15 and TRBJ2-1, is DAMVIQNPRYQVTQFGKPVTLSCSQTLNHNVMYWYQQKSSQAPKLLFHYYDKDFNNEADTPDNFQSRRPNTSFCFLDIRSPGLGDTAMYLCATSRAQGGNNEQFFGPGTRLTVL.

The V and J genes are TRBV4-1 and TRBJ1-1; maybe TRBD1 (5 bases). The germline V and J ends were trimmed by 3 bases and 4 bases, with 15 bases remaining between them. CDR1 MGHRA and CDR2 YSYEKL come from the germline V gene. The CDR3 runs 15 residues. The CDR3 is CASSQTGGGSTEAFF. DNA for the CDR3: TGCGCCAGCAGCCAGACCGGGGGAGGAAGCACTGAAGCTTTCTTT.

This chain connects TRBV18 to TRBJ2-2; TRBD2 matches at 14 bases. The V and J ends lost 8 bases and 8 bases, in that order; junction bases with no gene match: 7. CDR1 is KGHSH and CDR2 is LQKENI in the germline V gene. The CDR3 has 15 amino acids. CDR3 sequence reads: CASTGLAGAGGELFF. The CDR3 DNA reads TGTGCCAGCACGGGACTAGCGGGAGCTGGAGGGGAGCTGTTTTTT. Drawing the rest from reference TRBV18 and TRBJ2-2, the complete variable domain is NAGVMQNPRHLVRRRGQEARLRCSPMKGHSHVYWYRQLPEEGLKFMVYLQKENIIDESGMPKERFSAEFPKEGPSILRIQQVVRGDSAAYFCASTGLAGAGGELFFGEGSRLTVL.

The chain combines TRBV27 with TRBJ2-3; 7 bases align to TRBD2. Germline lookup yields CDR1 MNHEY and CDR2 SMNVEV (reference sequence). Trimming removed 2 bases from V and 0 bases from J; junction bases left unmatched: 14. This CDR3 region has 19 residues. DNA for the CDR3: TGTGCCAGCAGTTTACGAGGGAGGGCCTTGCATCCGAGCACAGATACGCAGTATTTT. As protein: CASSLRGRALHPSTDTQYF.